Listed below are T cell receptor beta chains from one sample, sequenced in a study of brain metastases from non-small cell lung cancer. This table comes from immunoSEQ multiplex PCR, and its TCRdb copy is limited to in-frame clones, with some not included. The sample contains about 15,000 clones, roughly four fifths of which appear only once. Sequencing input: primary lung tumor tissue. The receptors were gathered from a donor aged 40 or older with non-small cell lung cancer. Each CDR3 is given with its conserved first and last residue. The D gene is left open where the match is weak. Rows may omit the clone size; those that give it use once, few, many or a size class.

j_gene | len | d_gene | v_gene | abundance | CDR3nt | CDR3aa
TRBJ2-4 | 14 | NA | TRBV30 | NA | TGTGCCTGGAGTGACAGTCTAGCCAAAAACATTCAGTACTTC | CAWSDSLAKNIQYF
TRBJ1-1 | 14 | NA | TRBV5-5 | NA | TGTGCCAGCAGCATGAAGGTAGGGGCGACTGAAGCTTTCTTT | CASSMKVGATEAFF
TRBJ2-5 | 13 | NA | TRBV5-6 | few | TGTGCCAGCAGCTTGAAAAGGGGGGAGACCCAGTACTTC | CASSLKRGETQYF
TRBJ1-2 | 13 | NA | TRBV7-6 | few | TGTGCCAGCAGCTTACGCCTCGGGGATGGCTACACCTTC | CASSLRLGDGYTF
TRBJ2-2 | 14 | TRBD2 | TRBV2 | NA | TGTGCCAGCAGGGGACTAGCGGGGAACGGGGAGCTGTTTTTT | CASRGLAGNGELFF
TRBJ1-5 | 15 | NA | TRBV9 | NA | TGTGCCAGCAGCGAGGGGGACTTTAGCAATCAGCCCCAGCATTTT | CASSEGDFSNQPQHF
TRBJ1-6 | 14 | TRBD1 | TRBV7-6 | NA | TGTGCCAGCAGCCTCGACAGGGTTAATTCACCCCTCCACTTT | CASSLDRVNSPLHF
TRBJ1-3 | 14 | TRBD1 | TRBV9 | NA | TGTGCCAGCAGCAGAGGAGGGGGCGGAAACACCATATATTTT | CASSRGGGGNTIYF
TRBJ1-5 | 14 | NA | TRBV7-2 | NA | TGTGCCAGCAGCCGCGCCCCCACCCACCAGCCCCAGCATTTT | CASSRAPTHQPQHF
TRBJ2-1 | 18 | TRBD2 | TRBV5-4 | NA | TGTGCCAGCAAGCTTGCGGTGAGCGGGGGGCACTCCTACAATGAGCAGTTCTTC | CASKLAVSGGHSYNEQFF
TRBJ2-3 | 16 | NA | TRBV7-9 | once | TGTGCCAGCCCCGAGGCCGGAGGTCTTGATTTGGATACGCAGTATTTT | CASPEAGGLDLDTQYF
TRBJ2-1 | 14 | NA | TRBV19 | NA | TGTGCCAGTACCACGGGGCAGCGACACAATGAGCAGTTCTTC | CASTTGQRHNEQFF
TRBJ2-1 | 16 | NA | TRBV30 | NA | TGTGCCTGGAGTGTACCCCTCCCAGGGAAGAGAAATGAGCAGTTCTTC | CAWSVPLPGKRNEQFF
TRBJ1-4 | 15 | NA | TRBV27 | NA | TGTGCCAGCAGCTCTATGTCGGGAACTAATGAAAAACTGTTTTTT | CASSSMSGTNEKLFF
TRBJ2-3 | 15 | NA | TRBV4-3 | NA | TGCGCCAGCAGCCAAGGGTTGGGGCACGCGGATACGCAGTATTTT | CASSQGLGHADTQYF
TRBJ2-2 | 13 | NA | TRBV30 | NA | TGTGCCTGCAAGGGGGAACCCACCGGGGAGCTGTTTTTT | CACKGEPTGELFF
TRBJ1-1 | 13 | NA | TRBV12-3/TRBV12-4 | NA | TGTGCCAGCAGTCTGGGACCGAACACTGAAGCTTTCTTT | CASSLGPNTEAFF
TRBJ1-1 | 13 | NA | TRBV18 | NA | TGTGCCAGCTCCCCCCCGAGACCAGCTGAAGCTTTCTTT | CASSPPRPAEAFF
TRBJ1-1 | 15 | TRBD1 | TRBV6-4 | NA | TGTGCCAGCAGAGACAGGGGAGCTCCGAACACTGAAGCTTTCTTT | CASRDRGAPNTEAFF
TRBJ1-1 | 16 | TRBD1 | TRBV5-1 | NA | TGCGCCAGCAGCCCAATTCCGGACAGGGTGGTGACTGAAGCTTTCTTT | CASSPIPDRVVTEAFF
TRBJ2-7 | 16 | TRBD1 | TRBV6-2/TRBV6-3 | NA | TGTGCCAGCAGTTACCAGGGACAGCTTTACTCCTACGAGCAGTACTTC | CASSYQGQLYSYEQYF
TRBJ1-1 | 15 | TRBD1 | TRBV6-2/TRBV6-3 | NA | TGTGCCAGCAGTTACGAGGGGACAGGGTGGATTGAAGCTTTCTTT | CASSYEGTGWIEAFF